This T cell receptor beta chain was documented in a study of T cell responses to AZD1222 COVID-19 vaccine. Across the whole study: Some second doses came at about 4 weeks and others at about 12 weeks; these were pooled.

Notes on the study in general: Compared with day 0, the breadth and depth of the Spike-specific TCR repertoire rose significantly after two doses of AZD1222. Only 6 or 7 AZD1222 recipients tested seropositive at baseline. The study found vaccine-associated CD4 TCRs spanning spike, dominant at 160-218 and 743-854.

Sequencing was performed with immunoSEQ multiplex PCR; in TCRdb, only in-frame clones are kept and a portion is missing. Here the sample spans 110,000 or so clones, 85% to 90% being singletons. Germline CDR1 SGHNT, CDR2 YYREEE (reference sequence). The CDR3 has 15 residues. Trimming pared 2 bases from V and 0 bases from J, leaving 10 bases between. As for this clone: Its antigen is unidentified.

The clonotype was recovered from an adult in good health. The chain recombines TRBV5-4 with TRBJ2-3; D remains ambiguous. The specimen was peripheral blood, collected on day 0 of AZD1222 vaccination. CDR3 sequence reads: CASSLGSTSTDTQYF. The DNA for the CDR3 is TGTGCCAGCAGCTTAGGCAGCACCAGCACAGATACGCAGTATTTT. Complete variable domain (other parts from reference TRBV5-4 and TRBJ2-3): ETGVTQSPTHLIKTRGQQVTLRCSSQSGHNTVSWYQQALGQGPQFIFQYYREEENGRGNFPPRFSGLQFPNYSSELNVNALELDDSALYLCASSLGSTSTDTQYFGPGTRLTVL.